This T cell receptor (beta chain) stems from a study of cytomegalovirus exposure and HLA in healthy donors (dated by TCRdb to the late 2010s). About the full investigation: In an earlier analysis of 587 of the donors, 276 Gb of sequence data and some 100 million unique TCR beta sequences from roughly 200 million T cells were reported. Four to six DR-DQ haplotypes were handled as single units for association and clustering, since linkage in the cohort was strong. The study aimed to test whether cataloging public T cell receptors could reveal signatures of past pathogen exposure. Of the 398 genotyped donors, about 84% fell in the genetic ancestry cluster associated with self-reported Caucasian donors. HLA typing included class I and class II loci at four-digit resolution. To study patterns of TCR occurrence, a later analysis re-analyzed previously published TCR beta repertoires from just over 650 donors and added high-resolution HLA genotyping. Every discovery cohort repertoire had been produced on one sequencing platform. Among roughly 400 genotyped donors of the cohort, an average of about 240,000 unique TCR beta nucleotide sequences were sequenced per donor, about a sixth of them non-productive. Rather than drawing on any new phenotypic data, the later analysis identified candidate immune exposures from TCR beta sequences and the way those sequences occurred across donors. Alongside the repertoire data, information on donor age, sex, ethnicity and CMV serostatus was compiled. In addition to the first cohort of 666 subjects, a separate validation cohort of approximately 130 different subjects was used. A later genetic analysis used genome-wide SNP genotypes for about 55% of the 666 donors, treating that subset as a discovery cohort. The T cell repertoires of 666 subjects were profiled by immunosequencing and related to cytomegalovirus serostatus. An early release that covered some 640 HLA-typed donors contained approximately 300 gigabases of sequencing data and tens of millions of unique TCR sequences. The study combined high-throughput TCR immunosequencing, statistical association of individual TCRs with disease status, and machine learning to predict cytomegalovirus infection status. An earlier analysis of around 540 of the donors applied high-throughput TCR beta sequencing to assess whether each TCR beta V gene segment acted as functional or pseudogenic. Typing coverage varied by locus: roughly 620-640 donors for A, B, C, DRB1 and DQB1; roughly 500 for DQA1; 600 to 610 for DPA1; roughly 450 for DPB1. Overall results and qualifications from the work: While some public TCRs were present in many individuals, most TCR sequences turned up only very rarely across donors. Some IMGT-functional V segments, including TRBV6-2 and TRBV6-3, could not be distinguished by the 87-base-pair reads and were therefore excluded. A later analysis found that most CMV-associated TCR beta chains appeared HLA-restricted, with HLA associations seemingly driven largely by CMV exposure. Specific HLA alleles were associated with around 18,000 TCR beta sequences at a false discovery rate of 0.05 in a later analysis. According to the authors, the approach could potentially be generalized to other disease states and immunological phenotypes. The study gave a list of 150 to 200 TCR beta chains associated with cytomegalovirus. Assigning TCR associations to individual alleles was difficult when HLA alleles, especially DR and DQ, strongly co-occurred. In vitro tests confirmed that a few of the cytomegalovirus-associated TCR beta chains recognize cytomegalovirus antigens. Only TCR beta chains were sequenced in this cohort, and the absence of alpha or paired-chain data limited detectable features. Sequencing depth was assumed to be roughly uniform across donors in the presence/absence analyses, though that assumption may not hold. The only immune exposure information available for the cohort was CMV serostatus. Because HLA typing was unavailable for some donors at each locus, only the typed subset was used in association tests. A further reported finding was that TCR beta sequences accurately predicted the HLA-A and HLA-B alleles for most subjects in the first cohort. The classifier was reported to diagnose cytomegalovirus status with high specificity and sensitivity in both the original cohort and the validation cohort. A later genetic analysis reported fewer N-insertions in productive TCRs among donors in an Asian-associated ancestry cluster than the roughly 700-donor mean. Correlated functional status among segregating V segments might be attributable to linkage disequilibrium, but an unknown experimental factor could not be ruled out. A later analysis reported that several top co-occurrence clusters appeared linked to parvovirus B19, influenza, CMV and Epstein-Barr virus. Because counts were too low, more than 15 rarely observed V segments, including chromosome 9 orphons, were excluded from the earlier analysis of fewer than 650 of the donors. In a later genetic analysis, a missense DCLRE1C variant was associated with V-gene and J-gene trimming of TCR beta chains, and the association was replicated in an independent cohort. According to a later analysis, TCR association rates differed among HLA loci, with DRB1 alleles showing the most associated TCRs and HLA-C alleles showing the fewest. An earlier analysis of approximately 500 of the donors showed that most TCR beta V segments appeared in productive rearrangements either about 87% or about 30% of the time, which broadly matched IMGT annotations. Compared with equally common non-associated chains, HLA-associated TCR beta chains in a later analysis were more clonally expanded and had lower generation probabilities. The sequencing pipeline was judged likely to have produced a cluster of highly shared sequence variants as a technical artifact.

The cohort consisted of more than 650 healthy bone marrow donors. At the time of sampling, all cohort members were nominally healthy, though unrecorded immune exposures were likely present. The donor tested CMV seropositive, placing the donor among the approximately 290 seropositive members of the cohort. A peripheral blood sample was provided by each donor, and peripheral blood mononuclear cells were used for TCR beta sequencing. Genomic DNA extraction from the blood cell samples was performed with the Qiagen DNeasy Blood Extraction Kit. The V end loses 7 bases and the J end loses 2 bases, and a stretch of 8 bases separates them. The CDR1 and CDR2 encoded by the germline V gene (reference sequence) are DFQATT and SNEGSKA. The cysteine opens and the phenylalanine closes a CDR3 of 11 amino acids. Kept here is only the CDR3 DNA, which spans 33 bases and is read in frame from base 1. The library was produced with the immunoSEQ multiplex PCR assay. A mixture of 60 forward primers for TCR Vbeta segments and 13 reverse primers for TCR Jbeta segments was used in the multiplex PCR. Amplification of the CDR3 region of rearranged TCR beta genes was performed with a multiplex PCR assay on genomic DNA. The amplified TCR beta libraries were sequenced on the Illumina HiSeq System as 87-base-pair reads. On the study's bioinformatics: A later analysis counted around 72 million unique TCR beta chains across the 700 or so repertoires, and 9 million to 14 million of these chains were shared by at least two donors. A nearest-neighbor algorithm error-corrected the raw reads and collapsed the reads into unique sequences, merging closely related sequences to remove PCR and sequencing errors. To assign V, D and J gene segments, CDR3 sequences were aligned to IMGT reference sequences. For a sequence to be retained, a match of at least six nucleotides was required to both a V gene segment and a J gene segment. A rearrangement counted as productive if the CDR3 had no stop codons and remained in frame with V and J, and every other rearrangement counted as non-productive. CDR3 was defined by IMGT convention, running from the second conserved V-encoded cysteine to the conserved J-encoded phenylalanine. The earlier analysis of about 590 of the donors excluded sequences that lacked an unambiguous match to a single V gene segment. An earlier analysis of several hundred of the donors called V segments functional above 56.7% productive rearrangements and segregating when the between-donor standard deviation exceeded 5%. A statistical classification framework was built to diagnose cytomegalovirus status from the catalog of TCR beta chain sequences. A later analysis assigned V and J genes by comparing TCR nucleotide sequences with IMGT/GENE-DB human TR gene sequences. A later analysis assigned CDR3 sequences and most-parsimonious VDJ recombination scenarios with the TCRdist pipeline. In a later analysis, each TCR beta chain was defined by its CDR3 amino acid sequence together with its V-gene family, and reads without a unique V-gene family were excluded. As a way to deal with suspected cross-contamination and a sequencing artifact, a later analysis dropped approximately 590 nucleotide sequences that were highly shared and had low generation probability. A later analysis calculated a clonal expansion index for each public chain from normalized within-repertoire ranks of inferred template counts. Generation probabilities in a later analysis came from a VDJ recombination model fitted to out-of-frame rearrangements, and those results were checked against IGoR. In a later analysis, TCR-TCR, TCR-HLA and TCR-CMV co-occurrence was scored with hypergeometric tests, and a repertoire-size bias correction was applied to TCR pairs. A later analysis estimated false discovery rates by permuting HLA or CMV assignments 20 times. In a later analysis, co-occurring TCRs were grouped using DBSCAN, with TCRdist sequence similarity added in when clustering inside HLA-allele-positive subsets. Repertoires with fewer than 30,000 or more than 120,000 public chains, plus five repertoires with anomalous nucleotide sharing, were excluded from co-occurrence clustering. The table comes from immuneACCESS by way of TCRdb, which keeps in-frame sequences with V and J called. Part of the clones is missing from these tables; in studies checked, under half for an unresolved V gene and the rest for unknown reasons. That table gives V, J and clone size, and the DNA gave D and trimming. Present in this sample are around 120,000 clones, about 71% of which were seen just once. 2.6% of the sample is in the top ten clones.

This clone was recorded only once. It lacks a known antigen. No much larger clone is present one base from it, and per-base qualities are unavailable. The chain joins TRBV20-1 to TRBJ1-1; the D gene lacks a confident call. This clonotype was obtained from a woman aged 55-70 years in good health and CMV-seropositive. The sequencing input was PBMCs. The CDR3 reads CSGPSNTEAFF. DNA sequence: TGCAGTGGGCCCTCTAACACTGAAGCTTTCTTT.